Listed below are T cell receptor beta chains from one sample, sequenced in a study of post-analysis software for immune sequencing data. TCRdb recomputed calls from the PCR reads with MiXCR, one row per CDR3 protein. The sample holds hundreds of thousands of distinct CDR3 sequences, around 60% seen once. Sequencing was done on a sample of blood. The receptors were gathered from a girl aged 2 to 10 with multiple sclerosis. The CDR3 runs from the conserved cysteine through the conserved F or W. Fields, in order: J gene, V gene, CDR3 protein.

TRBJ1-5	TRBV19	CANSIQDRETQPQHF
TRBJ2-3	TRBV4-2	CVSSQDPRGGLAGPNTQYF
TRBJ2-6	TRBV5-1	CASSLGDGANVLTF
TRBJ2-1	TRBV5-1	CASSLAGLAVSYNEQFF
TRBJ1-1	TRBV6-2/TRBV6-3	CASSYLRQGGTEAFF
TRBJ2-1	TRBV6-2/TRBV6-3	CASSAQREGVYNEQFF
TRBJ2-5	TRBV20-1	CSAGGGLAGGHEQYF
TRBJ2-1	TRBV7-9	CASSPRQGSRGEQFF
TRBJ1-1	TRBV6-5	CASSYSKEGLGAFF
TRBJ2-1	TRBV7-2	CASSPDRLAGGANEQFF
TRBJ1-1	TRBV20-1	CSARQRRGNTEAFF
TRBJ2-1	TRBV12-5	CASGLVTVGNEQFF
TRBJ2-1	TRBV12-3/TRBV12-4	CASRDLAGGYGNEQFF
TRBJ1-6	TRBV12-3/TRBV12-4	CASSQGIFASPLHF
TRBJ2-5	TRBV29-1	CSAQGGQETQYF
TRBJ1-6	TRBV5-5	CASSLIREDSPLHF
TRBJ2-3	TRBV20-1	CNATSFDRGSTDTQYF
TRBJ2-6	TRBV24-1	CATSDSIGANVLTF
TRBJ1-2	TRBV25-1	CASDGGYTF
TRBJ2-2	TRBV6-7	CASSYSGQGYTGELFF
TRBJ2-1	TRBV29-1	CSVAGTGGNEQFF
TRBJ2-1	TRBV20-1	CSARDTGGAYNEQFF
TRBJ2-7	TRBV5-1	CASSLGSGLRGPSYEQYF
TRBJ2-1	TRBV6-5	CASSYSGIYNEQFF
TRBJ2-1	TRBV3-1	CASSRRLQRYNEQFF
TRBJ1-2	TRBV3-1	CASSQEGILYGYTF
TRBJ2-5	TRBV7-1	CASSSAPGGAGGETQYF
NA	TRBV4-1	CASGGQGVYEQYF
TRBJ2-7	TRBV20-1	CSASKRTGAIYEQYF
TRBJ2-3	TRBV12-3/TRBV12-4	CASSLQLRTDTQYF
TRBJ2-5	TRBV12-3/TRBV12-4	CASSPHRTGWKRTQYF
TRBJ2-5	TRBV10-3	CAISESENPLETQYF
TRBJ2-3	TRBV20-1	CSASKVSTDTQYF
TRBJ2-5	TRBV5-1	CASSFTGTQQETQYF
TRBJ2-2	TRBV7-8	CASSPAGDGELFF
TRBJ2-1	TRBV6-2/TRBV6-3	CASSARGTDPYNEQFF
TRBJ1-1	TRBV4-1	CASRSAARSVVTEAFF
TRBJ1-5	TRBV11-2	CASSYDWDQPQHF